This T cell receptor beta chain is drawn from a study of spatial heterogeneity in lung cancer. Individually, TCR cDNA molecules were each labelled with a unique molecular identifier. TCRdb reprocessed the 5' RACE reads with MiXCR, giving one entry per CDR3 protein. The repertoire has 20,000 to 25,000 distinct CDR3 sequences, roughly 4.2% of them found once; the top ten carry 7% to 8.5%. Specified time point: sample taken at primary tumor resection. A total of over 70 untreated early-stage non-small cell lung cancer patients served as donors. The sequenced material consisted of unsorted whole RNA from tumor, nontumor lung or frozen PBMC. The germline gives CDR1 SGHNT, CDR2 YYREEE (reference sequence). V gave up 4 bases and J gave up 5 bases, with 18 bases separating them. This CDR3 region has 15 residues. At least ten counts were recorded for this clonotype.

The source of this sequence is a male donor with early-stage non-small cell lung cancer. The V call is TRBV5-4, the J call TRBJ1-1; D perhaps matches TRBD1 (6 bases). The specimen was PBMCs, collected at surgery. The CDR3 bases are TGTGCCAGCAGCCTTGGGGGGGCTGGATTAACTGAAGCTTTCTTT. Its translation is CASSLGGAGLTEAFF.